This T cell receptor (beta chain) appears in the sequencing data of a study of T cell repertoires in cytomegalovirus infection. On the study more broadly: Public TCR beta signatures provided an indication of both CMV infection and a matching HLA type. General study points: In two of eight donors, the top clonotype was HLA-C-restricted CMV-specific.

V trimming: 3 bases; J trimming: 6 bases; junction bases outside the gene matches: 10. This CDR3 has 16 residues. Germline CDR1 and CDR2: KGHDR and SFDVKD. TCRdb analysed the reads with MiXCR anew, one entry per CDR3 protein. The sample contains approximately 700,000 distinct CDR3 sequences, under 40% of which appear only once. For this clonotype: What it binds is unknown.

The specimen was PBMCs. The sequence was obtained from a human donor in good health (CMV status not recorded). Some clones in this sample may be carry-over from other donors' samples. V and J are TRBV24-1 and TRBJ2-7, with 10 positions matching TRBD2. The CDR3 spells CATSDRSSGSFGEQYF. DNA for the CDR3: TGTGCCACCAGTGATCGATCTAGCGGGAGCTTCGGCGAGCAGTACTTC.